A selection of T cell receptor beta chains follows, all from one sample in a study of T cell repertoires in cytomegalovirus infection. TCRdb recomputed calls from the reads with MiXCR, one row per CDR3 protein. The sample gives around 530,000 distinct CDR3 sequences, more than 25% of which show up once; roughly 13% is in the top ten. The sequencing sample was made of PBMCs. The source of these receptors is a human donor in good health (CMV status not recorded). Some clones in this sample may be carry-over from other donors' samples. Both conserved end residues are part of each CDR3. Each record gives: D gene, J gene, clone size, V gene, CDR3 DNA, CDR3 protein. A D gene is named only where the DNA matches it firmly. Size is omitted from some rows. Given values are once, few, many or a class for expanded clones.

d_gene: NA
j_gene: TRBJ2-7
abundance: once
v_gene: TRBV5-5
CDR3nt: TGTGCCAGCAGCTTCCAGGCCCTCACCGAGCAGTACTTC
CDR3aa: CASSFQALTEQYF

d_gene: TRBD2
j_gene: TRBJ2-7
abundance: many
v_gene: TRBV7-8
CDR3nt: TGTGCCAGCAGCCCCGGGACTAGCGGGAGTTACGAGCAGTACTTC
CDR3aa: CASSPGTSGSYEQYF

d_gene: NA
j_gene: TRBJ2-1
abundance: many
v_gene: TRBV7-9
CDR3nt: TGTGCCAGCAGTCCGAGGGCCAATGAGCAGTTCTTC
CDR3aa: CASSPRANEQFF

d_gene: NA
j_gene: TRBJ2-5
abundance: NA
v_gene: TRBV12-3/TRBV12-4
CDR3nt: TGTGCCAGCAGTGTAGGGGCGACCCAGTACTTC
CDR3aa: CASSVGATQYF

d_gene: TRBD1
j_gene: TRBJ1-2
abundance: few
v_gene: TRBV20-1
CDR3nt: TGCAGTGCTAGGACAGGGATGAAGGATGGCTACACCTTC
CDR3aa: CSARTGMKDGYTF

d_gene: NA
j_gene: TRBJ2-4
abundance: NA
v_gene: TRBV28
CDR3nt: TGTGCCAGCAGTTCCGGGCCGAGCAAAAACATTCAGTACTTC
CDR3aa: CASSSGPSKNIQYF

d_gene: NA
j_gene: TRBJ1-1
abundance: NA
v_gene: TRBV29-1
CDR3nt: TGCAGCGTTGGATCACAGAACACTGAAGCTTTCTTT
CDR3aa: CSVGSQNTEAFF

d_gene: NA
j_gene: TRBJ1-2
abundance: NA
v_gene: TRBV9
CDR3nt: TGTGCCAGCAGCGCCAGTTCGGCAGTAGGACTCTATGGCTACACCTTC
CDR3aa: CASSASSAVGLYGYTF

d_gene: TRBD1
j_gene: TRBJ2-2
abundance: few
v_gene: TRBV6-6
CDR3nt: TGTGCCAGCAGTGAGGGACAGGGGGGATCGAACACCGGGGAGCTGTTTTTT
CDR3aa: CASSEGQGGSNTGELFF

d_gene: NA
j_gene: TRBJ2-3
abundance: NA
v_gene: TRBV5-5
CDR3nt: TGTGCCAGCAGCTTGGAGCGCGGGAACAACCCCCCCCTAACCCGTCCCCGCACAGATACGCAGTATTTT
CDR3aa: CASSLERGNNPPLTRPRTDTQYF

d_gene: NA
j_gene: TRBJ1-5
abundance: few
v_gene: TRBV4-1
CDR3nt: TGCGCCAGCAGCCAAGAGGCAGGGGTGTTTCAGCCCCAGCATTTT
CDR3aa: CASSQEAGVFQPQHF

d_gene: TRBD2
j_gene: TRBJ2-1
abundance: NA
v_gene: TRBV5-4
CDR3nt: TGTGCCAGCAGCGCAACTAGCGGGAGAAGGGTCAATGAGCAGTTCTTC
CDR3aa: CASSATSGRRVNEQFF

d_gene: NA
j_gene: TRBJ2-3
abundance: NA
v_gene: TRBV29-1
CDR3nt: TGCAGCGTTGCGACGGGATCCACAGATACGCAGTATTTT
CDR3aa: CSVATGSTDTQYF

d_gene: NA
j_gene: TRBJ2-7
abundance: few
v_gene: TRBV29-1
CDR3nt: TGCAGCGTCGTCAAGCTCCGGGACCGCCACTACGAGCAGTACTTC
CDR3aa: CSVVKLRDRHYEQYF

d_gene: NA
j_gene: TRBJ2-1
abundance: few
v_gene: TRBV19
CDR3nt: TGTGCCAGTAGGCCCCCTCCCCTAGCGGAGCAGTTCTTC
CDR3aa: CASRPPPLAEQFF

d_gene: TRBD1
j_gene: TRBJ2-7
abundance: NA
v_gene: TRBV7-4
CDR3nt: TGTGCCAGCAGCAATCCCGGACAGGTCTACGAGCAGTACTTC
CDR3aa: CASSNPGQVYEQYF

d_gene: NA
j_gene: TRBJ2-7
abundance: many
v_gene: TRBV7-2
CDR3nt: TGTGCCAGCAGCTTATACCCAGGCTTAGACGAGCAGTACTTC
CDR3aa: CASSLYPGLDEQYF

d_gene: NA
j_gene: TRBJ2-5
abundance: many
v_gene: TRBV7-9
CDR3nt: TGTGCCAGCAGCTCCTCGGGACCGAGAGAGACCCAGTACTTC
CDR3aa: CASSSSGPRETQYF

d_gene: NA
j_gene: TRBJ1-5
abundance: NA
v_gene: TRBV11-1
CDR3nt: TGTGCCAGCAGCTTAGCGGCCGATCAGCCCCAGCATTTT
CDR3aa: CASSLAADQPQHF

d_gene: TRBD2
j_gene: TRBJ2-1
abundance: few
v_gene: TRBV7-3
CDR3nt: TGTGCCAGCAGCTTAGGAGCGGGAGGGATCTACAATGAGCAGTTCTTC
CDR3aa: CASSLGAGGIYNEQFF

d_gene: NA
j_gene: TRBJ2-5
abundance: many
v_gene: TRBV5-4
CDR3nt: TGTGCCAGCAGCCCCGGCCAGGGAGGATGGGGGACCCAGTACTTC
CDR3aa: CASSPGQGGWGTQYF

d_gene: TRBD2
j_gene: TRBJ2-2
abundance: NA
v_gene: TRBV18
CDR3nt: TGTGCCAGCTCAGACGGACTAGCGGGAGAGTGGTACACCGGGGAGCTGTTTTTT
CDR3aa: CASSDGLAGEWYTGELFF

d_gene: NA
j_gene: TRBJ2-7
abundance: NA
v_gene: TRBV12-3/TRBV12-4
CDR3nt: TGTGCCAGCAGTTTTCGGGCTCGGGGCGAGCAGTACTTC
CDR3aa: CASSFRARGEQYF